Following are 9 T cell receptor beta chains from one sample sequenced in a study of OX40 agonist ivuxolimab in advanced cancers. Some clones are missing from TCRdb's copy, which holds only in-frame ones; the method was immunoSEQ multiplex PCR. The sample lists tens of thousands of clones, approximately 78% occurring once. Sequenced here: CD4+ or CD8+ T cells sorted from blood, sampled in a trial of the OX40 agonist ivuxolimab. The receptors were sampled from an adult with an advanced solid tumor such as melanoma, head and neck, liver or kidney cancer.

The chain uses TRBV7-3 and TRBJ2-3, with 11 positions matching TRBD2. CDR1 is SGHTA, CDR2 FQGTGA, per germline. The length of the CDR3 is 19 residues. The junction had 18 bases not matched to a gene; V was cut back by 5 bases and J by 5 bases. The CDR3 is CASSPNPFSGRAEGDTQYF. The DNA for the CDR3 is TGTGCCAGCAGCCCTAATCCCTTTAGCGGGAGGGCCGAAGGAGATACGCAGTATTTT.

The count of this clone is one. The V gene is TRBV19, the J gene TRBJ1-2, with 9 bases fitting TRBD1. The CDR3 is 13 residues long. V shed 2 bases, J shed 6 bases, and the junction held 1 base outside the gene matches. Germline assignment: CDR1 LNHDA and CDR2 SQIVND (reference sequence). CDR3 region: CASSIRTGDGYTF. CDR3 sequence (DNA): TGTGCCAGTAGTATACGGACAGGGGATGGCTACACCTTC.

The J gene is TRBJ2-2, the V gene TRBV30; D is ambiguous. Trimming pared 0 bases from V and 1 base from J, leaving 3 bases between. The V gene's germline CDR1 is GTSNPN and CDR2 SVGIG (reference sequence). The CDR3 contains 13 residues. The CDR3 DNA follows: TGTGCCTGGAGTGTTCAGAACACCGGGGAGCTGTTTTTT. It specifies CAWSVQNTGELFF.

In regard to this clone: An end of the junction differs from the germline gene, which may be a read error. This chain joins TRBV5-4 and TRBJ2-3, with 8 bases fitting TRBD2. The CDR3 covers 18 residues. CDR1 and CDR2 from the germline V gene are SGHNT and YYREEE (reference sequence). CDR3 in amino acids: CASSQDDASGLRTDTQYF. The CDR3 DNA follows: TGCGCCAGCAGCCAAGATGACGCTAGCGGGCTCCGCACAGATACGCAGTATTTT.

The V call is TRBV25-1, the J call TRBJ2-7, with D perhaps TRBD1 (6 bases). CDR3 length equals 12 residues. The germline V and J ends were trimmed by 2 bases and 7 bases, with 9 bases remaining between them. Looked up from germline, CDR1 is MGHDK and CDR2 is SYGVNS. The CDR3 region is CASSEQGWEQYF. The CDR3 nucleotides read TGTGCCAGCAGTGAACAGGGGTGGGAGCAGTACTTC.

V is TRBV2 and J is TRBJ2-5; possibly TRBD1 or TRBD2 for D (6 bases each). This CDR3 has 13 amino acids. Germline lookup yields CDR1 SNHLY and CDR2 FYNNEI. Trimming shortened V by 4 bases and J by 2 bases, and 8 bases separated the two germline ends. This chain's CDR3 is CASSVGGQETQYF. The CDR3 bases are TGTGCCAGCAGTGTAGGGGGGCAAGAGACCCAGTACTTC.

V usage is TRBV19 and J usage is TRBJ2-3; TRBD2 aligns across 9 bases. With 1 base clipped from V and 5 bases from J, the junction kept 4 bases outside the gene matches. CDR3 length: 15 amino acids. The germline gives CDR1 LNHDA, CDR2 SQIVND (reference sequence). The CDR3 protein is CASSIGGGVLDTQYF. DNA for the CDR3: TGTGCCAGTAGTATAGGCGGGGGGGTTTTAGATACGCAGTATTTT.

The CDR3 region has the DNA TGTGCCAGCAGCCCCGGGACACCGACCCCCGGGGAGCTGTTTTTT. Its protein is CASSPGTPTPGELFF. The chain is built from TRBV7-2 and TRBJ2-2, with a possible D match to TRBD1 (6 bases). The CDR3 consists of 15 residues. Germline assignment: CDR1 SGHTA and CDR2 FQGNSA. The V end lost 5 bases, the J end lost 6 bases, and 16 bases lay between the germline ends.

This chain links TRBV19 with TRBJ2-3; 7 positions agree with TRBD2. V lost 8 bases to trimming and J lost 6 bases; unmatched junction nucleotides: 11. Germline values: CDR1 LNHDA, CDR2 SQIVND (reference sequence). The CDR3 spans 14 residues. The DNA for the CDR3 is TGTGCCAGTGCCCCCGGGAGGAGCTTGGATACGCAGTATTTT. Its translation is CASAPGRSLDTQYF. Variable domain in full (rest from reference TRBV19 and TRBJ2-3): DGGITQSPKYLFRKEGQNVTLSCEQNLNHDAMYWYRQDPGQGLRLIYYSQIVNDFQKGDIAEGYSVSREKKESFPLTVTSAQKNPTAFYLCASAPGRSLDTQYFGPGTRLTVL.